A selection of T cell receptor beta chains follows, all from one sample in a study of blood T cell repertoires in COVID-19. Assay used: immunoSEQ multiplex PCR; TCRdb lists only in-frame clones, some missing. The data show about 120,000 clones, 81% seen once. The sample consisted of peripheral blood. These receptors all stem from a man aged 45-65 years with acute or convalescent COVID-19. The CDR3 runs from the conserved cysteine through the conserved F or W. Part of the rows lack a size; the others show once, few, many or a class for expanded clones.

abundance	v_gene	j_gene	CDR3aa
.	TRBV5-1	TRBJ2-1	CASSFRDSGIEQFF
.	TRBV2	TRBJ1-5	CASSANQPQHF
.	TRBV15	TRBJ1-2	CATSRTTDRRGYTF
.	TRBV6-5	TRBJ2-3	CASRPGQLTDTQYF
.	TRBV3-1/TRBV3-2	TRBJ2-3	CASSRSRGDRIGDTQYF
.	TRBV12-3/TRBV12-4	TRBJ1-1	CASGSRVLAFF
few	TRBV19	TRBJ1-1	CASTLGSNTEAFF
.	TRBV7-9	TRBJ1-1	CASSFTRQGKTEAFF
.	TRBV5-6	TRBJ1-1	CASSIRGTEAFF
.	TRBV30	TRBJ2-2	CAWSPARGAPTGELFF
.	TRBV10-2	TRBJ2-3	CASTKTSGAYTDTQYF
.	TRBV9	TRBJ2-7	CASSPSGGSYEQYF
once	TRBV3-1/TRBV3-2	TRBJ2-1	CASSQVTTSGGAVF